This is a list of T cell receptor beta chains from one sample in a study of cytomegalovirus exposure and HLA in healthy donors. Method: immunoSEQ multiplex PCR; TCRdb's copy keeps in-frame clones and lacks some. This table holds around 180,000 clones, around 77% found once. The sample consisted of PBMCs. The receptors derive from a man between 60 and 75 years old in good health and CMV-seronegative. Each CDR3 is given with its conserved first and last residue. The D gene is left open where the match is weak. The size entry is marked missing in some rows and otherwise reads once, few, many or a size class.

d_call j_call clone_size v_call cdr3_aa cdr3_nt
TRBD1 TRBJ1-2 NA TRBV4-1 CASSQETGYGYTF TGCGCCAGCAGCCAAGAGACAGGGTATGGCTACACCTTC
TRBD2 TRBJ2-1 NA TRBV18 CASSSRLAGGNNEQFF TGTGCCAGCTCATCCCGACTAGCGGGGGGAAACAATGAGCAGTTCTTC
NA TRBJ1-2 NA TRBV6-5 CASSYGRGGIYGYTF TGTGCCAGCAGTTACGGCAGAGGGGGAATCTATGGCTACACCTTC
NA TRBJ2-1 NA TRBV18 CASSPVGSSNEQFF TGTGCCAGCTCACCAGTCGGGTCTAGCAATGAGCAGTTCTTC
TRBD2 TRBJ2-3 NA TRBV27 CASSSPGTSGSTDTQYF TGTGCCAGCAGTTCTCCCGGGACTAGCGGAAGCACAGATACGCAGTATTTT
NA TRBJ2-2 few TRBV9 CASSVEWGPTGELFF TGTGCCAGCAGCGTAGAATGGGGGCCCACCGGGGAGCTGTTTTTT
TRBD1 TRBJ1-1 NA TRBV5-1 CASSPAFGQGMMNTEAFF TGCGCCAGCAGCCCCGCTTTCGGACAGGGAATGATGAACACTGAAGCTTTCTTT
TRBD1 TRBJ2-2 few TRBV7-3 CASSRDSGNTGELFF TGTGCCAGCAGCAGGGACAGTGGAAACACCGGGGAGCTGTTTTTT
TRBD1 TRBJ1-6 few TRBV9 CASSVGTGDYNSPLHF TGTGCCAGCAGCGTTGGGACAGGGGATTATAATTCACCCCTCCACTTT
NA TRBJ2-2 NA TRBV9 CASSVVTYTGELFF TGTGCCAGCAGCGTAGTCACATACACCGGGGAGCTGTTTTTT
NA TRBJ2-3 NA TRBV6-1 CASRGVTDTQYF TGTGCCAGCAGGGGCGTCACAGATACGCAGTATTTT
TRBD1 TRBJ2-1 NA TRBV19 CASSISSGQSSYNEQFF TGTGCCAGTAGTATTTCGTCGGGACAGAGCTCCTACAATGAGCAGTTCTTC
TRBD1 TRBJ2-2 NA TRBV5-4 CASSSQTGPNTGELFF TGTGCCAGCAGCTCGCAGACAGGGCCCAACACCGGGGAGCTGTTTTTT
TRBD2 TRBJ2-1 NA TRBV4-2 CASSQVGTSKDNEQFF TGTGCCAGCAGCCAAGTCGGGACTAGCAAGGACAATGAGCAGTTCTTC
TRBD2 TRBJ2-1 NA TRBV30 CASRVAGGNEQFF TGTGCTTCCCGGGTAGCGGGAGGTAATGAGCAGTTCTTC
TRBD2 TRBJ2-2 NA TRBV5-4 CASSWGGANTGELFF TGTGCCAGCAGCTGGGGGGGGGCGAACACCGGGGAGCTGTTTTTT
TRBD2 TRBJ2-7 once TRBV27 CASSSVAGGLREQYF TGTGCCAGCAGTTCCGTAGCGGGGGGCCTACGAGAGCAGTACTTC
TRBD2 TRBJ2-1 NA TRBV6-5 CASGTSGGDEQFF TGTGCCAGCGGGACTAGCGGCGGCGATGAGCAGTTCTTC
TRBD1 TRBJ1-4 NA TRBV13 CASSYTGGQDEKLFF TGTGCCAGCAGCTATACAGGGGGGCAGGATGAAAAACTGTTTTTT
TRBD1 TRBJ2-4 NA TRBV6-1 CASSAGTGGVIQYF TGTGCCAGCAGTGCCGGGACAGGGGGCGTCATTCAGTACTTC
NA TRBJ2-2 NA TRBV5-1 CASSSRTPNTGELFF TGCGCCAGCAGCTCACGGACTCCGAACACCGGGGAGCTGTTTTTT
TRBD2 TRBJ2-3 NA TRBV28 CASSSDLRTSQGLRDTQYF TGTGCCAGCAGTTCTGATCTGAGGACTAGCCAGGGCCTTAGGGATACGCAGTATTTT
TRBD1 TRBJ2-2 few TRBV29-1 CSGRQGGNGELFF TGCAGCGGAAGACAGGGGGGAAACGGGGAGCTGTTTTTT
NA TRBJ1-2 NA TRBV4-3 CASSQGRGRKSGYTF TGCGCCAGCAGCCAAGGAAGGGGCCGCAAAAGTGGCTACACCTTC
NA TRBJ2-2 NA TRBV19 CASSIGGPRGTGELFF TGTGCCAGTAGTATAGGCGGGCCGCGGGGCACCGGGGAGCTGTTTTTT
TRBD1 TRBJ2-7 few TRBV7-9 CASSSQPGTTGESYEQYF TGTGCCAGCAGCTCCCAGCCTGGGACGACAGGGGAGTCCTACGAGCAGTACTTC
NA TRBJ2-1 NA TRBV7-9 CASSFQNGVGQFF TGTGCCAGCAGCTTTCAAAATGGAGTAGGGCAGTTCTTC
TRBD2 TRBJ2-7 NA TRBV4-2 CASSEGTSEYEQYF TGTGCCAGCAGCGAGGGGACTAGCGAATACGAGCAGTACTTC
NA TRBJ2-7 NA TRBV14 CASSQGAGRKSYEQYF TGTGCCAGCAGCCAAGGGGCAGGCAGGAAGTCCTACGAGCAGTACTTC
TRBD1 TRBJ2-7 NA TRBV2 CASRTGTGIHEQYF TGTGCCAGCAGGACCGGGACAGGGATCCACGAGCAGTACTTC
TRBD2 TRBJ2-3 NA TRBV27 CATSPLAGGQTDTQYF TGTGCCACCTCCCCGCTAGCGGGGGGGCAGACAGATACGCAGTATTTT
TRBD2 TRBJ2-1 NA TRBV7-8 CASRRAGANYNEQFF TGTGCCAGCCGAAGAGCGGGGGCCAACTACAATGAGCAGTTCTTC
TRBD1 TRBJ1-6 NA TRBV27 CASSPRDRGNSPLHF TGTGCCAGCAGCCCCCGGGACAGGGGGAATTCACCCCTCCACTTT
TRBD2 TRBJ2-7 NA TRBV6-7 CASSLGLAGGLEQYF TGTGCCAGCAGTTTAGGACTAGCGGGAGGGCTTGAGCAGTACTTC
NA TRBJ1-2 NA TRBV6-6 CASSVEGRGGYTF TGTGCCAGCAGCGTAGAGGGTAGGGGGGGCTACACCTTC
TRBD1 TRBJ1-4 NA TRBV4-3 CASSQDRAEPGGYNEKLFF TGCGCCAGCAGCCAAGATCGGGCCGAACCAGGGGGATATAATGAAAAACTGTTTTTT
NA TRBJ2-7 once TRBV28 CASRPGNSYEQYF TGTGCCAGCAGACCCGGGAACTCCTACGAGCAGTACTTC
NA TRBJ1-5 NA TRBV27 CASSWPVVSGDRQPQHF TGTGCCAGCAGCTGGCCTGTCGTATCAGGGGATCGTCAGCCCCAGCATTTT
TRBD2 TRBJ2-7 NA TRBV4-1 CASSQGGGRHSYEQYF TGCGCCAGCAGCCAAGGGGGAGGGAGGCACTCCTACGAGCAGTACTTC
NA TRBJ1-2 NA TRBV6-5 CASSLRGEDYGYTF TGTGCCAGCAGCCTACGGGGGGAGGACTATGGCTACACCTTC
TRBD2 TRBJ2-3 NA TRBV25-1 CASSSARGFGTDTQYF TGTGCCAGCAGTTCAGCGCGGGGGTTTGGCACAGATACGCAGTATTTT
NA TRBJ2-7 few TRBV11-1 CASSHITGTYEQYF TGTGCCAGCAGCCATATAACAGGGACATACGAGCAGTACTTC